This note documents a single T cell receptor beta chain sequence. This table comes from immunoSEQ multiplex PCR, and its TCRdb copy is limited to in-frame clones, with some not included. This table holds under 450,000 clones, more than 85% found once. The data belong to a study of blood T cell repertoires in COVID-19. With V trimmed by 1 base and J by 9 bases, 15 bases remained unmatched. Per the germline V gene, CDR1 is LGHNA and CDR2 is YSLEER. The CDR3 is 18 amino acids. This TCR derives from a woman between 40 and 50 years old who had been exposed to COVID-19. The J gene is TRBJ2-1, the V gene TRBV4-3; TRBD2 agrees at 10 bases. The specimen was PBMCs or T cells enriched from blood (not recorded which). In DNA, the CDR3 is TGCGCCAGCAGCCAAGGGAACGGACTAGCGGTCCTCGTGGGTGAGCAGTTCTTC. It is translated as CASSQGNGLAVLVGEQFF.